Presented here are 20 T cell receptor beta chains from one specimen sequenced in a study of T cells in Graves' hyperthyroidism and ophthalmopathy. RNA transcripts were the template for amplifying TCR beta CDR3 regions. The study used the HTBI primer set for a first-round RT-PCR of the TCR CDR3. MiXCR, applied by TCRdb to the multiplex PCR reads, yields one record per CDR3 protein. The repertoire holds 500,000 to 650,000 distinct CDR3 sequences, with 46% as singletons. Sequencing was done on a sample of peripheral blood or thyroid tissue (not recorded which). The receptor source for this set is an adult woman with Graves' disease, either hyperthyroidism or ophthalmopathy (not recorded which).

This clonotype was counted at least ten times. V gene TRBV4-3 combines with J gene TRBJ2-7; D gene ambiguous. Germline loops: CDR1 LGHNA, CDR2 YSLEER. The CDR3 is 17 amino acids. Trimming removed 0 bases from V and 3 bases from J, with 18 bases in between. The CDR3 region has the DNA TGCGCCAGCAGCCAAGATCATCTGGCAGGTCAATTCTACGAGCAGTACTTC. Protein product: CASSQDHLAGQFYEQYF.

This clonotype was counted many times. The CDR3 spells CSAPVPNEKLFF. The CDR3 bases are TGCAGTGCTCCAGTCCCTAATGAAAAACTGTTTTTT. The gene calls are TRBV20-1 and TRBJ1-4; no clear D. V lost 5 bases and J 3 bases, leaving 7 bases between the germline ends. The CDR3 has 12 residues. CDR1 is DFQATT, CDR2 SNEGSKA, per germline (reference sequence).

A word on this clonotype: This may be a read error: a much more frequent sequence differs by one nucleotide. The chain has TRBV6-6 and TRBJ2-2, with no clear D. V was cut by 5 bases and J by 6 bases, with 4 bases left in between. Germline-derived CDR1 and CDR2 are MNHNY and SVGAGI (reference sequence). CDR3 length: 11 residues. CDR3 protein: CASSPAGELFF. The CDR3 nucleotides read TGTGCCAGCAGTCCCGCCGGGGAGCTGTTTTTT.

The chain employs TRBV29-1 and TRBJ2-4; TRBD1 agrees at 7 bases. Trimming removed 6 bases from V and 6 bases from J; junction bases left unmatched: 5. This CDR3 region has 12 residues. Germline CDR1 SQVTM, CDR2 ANQGSEA. CDR3 residues: CSVYRGTNIQYF. The CDR3 DNA sequence: TGCAGCGTATACAGGGGTACAAACATTCAGTACTTC.

In this sample, this clonotype turned up a few times. This chain uses TRBV5-4 with TRBJ2-5; 10 nucleotides line up with TRBD2. The J call is doubtful: the DNA matches TRBJ2-1 better. The CDR3 has 16 amino acids. The germline gives CDR1 SGHNT, CDR2 YYREEE (reference sequence). The CDR3 is CASSLRAGGPRNEQFF. The CDR3, as DNA: TGTGCCAGCAGCTTGAGAGCGGGAGGGCCTAGGAATGAGCAGTTCTTC.

This clonotype showed up just once. The V and J genes are TRBV29-1 and TRBJ1-3; D is ambiguous. The CDR3 contains 14 residues. Germline assignment: CDR1 SQVTM and CDR2 ANQGSEA. Deletions cut 3 bases from V and 1 base from J, with 10 bases between. CDR3 bases: TGCAGCGTTGAGCGATTAGGTTCTGGAAACACCATATATTTT. Translated: CSVERLGSGNTIYF.

The rearrangement joins TRBV7-3 to TRBJ2-5, with D perhaps matching TRBD2 (6 bases). Trimming took 5 bases from V and 5 from J, leaving 21 bases between them. The CDR3 is made up of 16 amino acids. Germline CDR1 is SGHTA and CDR2 is FQGTGA. The CDR3 spells CASSTLSGPSGETQYF. CDR3 nucleotides: TGTGCCAGCAGCACCCTTAGCGGCCCTTCCGGGGAGACCCAGTACTTC.

Remarks on this clonotype: A single base separates this from a much larger clone, so it may be a read error. V and J are TRBV19 and TRBJ2-7, with 7 bases that match TRBD2. Germline V lookup: CDR1 LNHDA, CDR2 SQIVND (reference sequence). The CDR3 consists of 15 residues. Losses at the gene ends were 7 bases for V and 3 bases for J; bases not matched to a gene: 12. Here the CDR3 reads CASTPGAGPHYEQYF. Here the CDR3 DNA reads TGTGCCAGTACCCCGGGAGCGGGACCACACTACGAGCAGTACTTC.

V usage is TRBV7-2 and J usage is TRBJ1-5, with TRBD1 as a possible D gene (6 bases). CDR1 is SGHTA, CDR2 FQGNSA, per germline. The CDR3 is 14 residues long. V was shortened by 3 bases and J by 7 bases, with 13 bases between the two germline ends. CDR3: CASSLAQGAQPQHF. Written as DNA, the CDR3 is TGTGCCAGCAGCTTGGCACAGGGCGCCCAGCCCCAGCATTTT.

Ten or more counts support this clonotype. The chain is built from TRBV10-3 and TRBJ2-7; D might be TRBD2 (6 bases). Germline CDR1 ENHRY, CDR2 SYGVKD. The CDR3 runs to 13 residues. The V and J ends lost 8 bases and 2 bases respectively, with 13 bases between them. CDR3 nucleotides: TGTGCCATCGGGGGACTGCAGGCCTACGAGCAGTACTTC. Translation gives CAIGGLQAYEQYF.

CDR3 nucleotides: TGTGCCAGCAGCTCGGACAGCATAGGGAACACCGGGGAGCTGTTTTTT. It encodes CASSSDSIGNTGELFF. The chain joins TRBV13 to TRBJ2-2; D is perhaps TRBD1 (6 bases). In germline, CDR1 is PRHDT, CDR2 FYEKMQ (reference sequence). The CDR3 runs 16 residues. Trimming stripped 4 bases from V and 1 base from J, with 13 bases between. The full variable domain, in which reference TRBV13 and TRBJ2-2 provide the parts outside the CDR3, is AAGVIQSPRHLIKEKRETATLKCYPIPRHDTVYWYQQGPGQDPQFLISFYEKMQSDKGSIPDRFSAQQFSDYHSELNMSSLELGDSALYFCASSSDSIGNTGELFFGEGSRLTVL.

V gene TRBV29-1 combines with J gene TRBJ2-5; weak D call: TRBD2 (5 bases). Looked up from germline, CDR1 is SQVTM and CDR2 is ANQGSEA. The ends were cut back, 6 bases at V and 3 bases at J, with 17 bases in the middle. The CDR3 is made up of 14 amino acids. The CDR3 DNA reads as TGCAGCGTATCGGACGGCGGGCGAGAAGAGACCCAGTACTTC. Its translation is CSVSDGGREETQYF. Complete variable domain (other parts from reference TRBV29-1 and TRBJ2-5): SAVISQKPSRDICQRGTSLTIQCQVDSQVTMMFWYRQQPGQSLTLIATANQGSEATYESGFVIDKFPISRPNLTFSTLTVSNMSPEDSSIYLCSVSDGGREETQYFGPGTRLLVL.

The CDR3 loop is CASSSHRGAMNTEAFF. CDR3 sequence (DNA): TGTGCCAGCAGCTCTCACAGGGGGGCGATGAACACTGAAGCTTTCTTT. The chain links TRBV7-2 to TRBJ1-1, with 8 bases lining up with TRBD1. There are 16 residues in the CDR3. Germline V gene sequence: CDR1 SGHTA, CDR2 FQGNSA. With 4 bases clipped from V and 0 bases from J, the junction kept 7 bases outside the gene matches.

V gene TRBV19 combines with J gene TRBJ1-3, with D perhaps matching TRBD1 (6 bases). Germline-derived CDR1 and CDR2 are LNHDA and SQIVND (reference sequence). The CDR3 sequence is 14 residues long. Trimming removed 6 bases from V and 8 bases from J, with 17 bases in between. CDR3 nucleotide sequence: TGTGCCAGTAGGTGGGGACATACAGCGGACACCATATATTTT. Its translation is CASRWGHTADTIYF.

The chain couples TRBV25-1 to TRBJ1-5; 9 positions match TRBD1. V was clipped by 7 bases and J by 9 bases; unmatched bases: 19. The CDR3 is 17 amino acids. Germline V gene sequence: CDR1 MGHDK, CDR2 SYGVNS. CDR3 loop: CASKTPGGTGGGWPQHF. CDR3 DNA: TGTGCCAGCAAGACTCCTGGCGGCACAGGGGGCGGCTGGCCCCAGCATTTT.

The chain couples TRBV7-9 to TRBJ1-4, with unresolved D. The V gene lost 5 bases and the J gene lost 13 bases, with 14 bases spanning the gap. Germline values: CDR1 SEHNR, CDR2 FQNEAQ (reference sequence). This CDR3 spans 12 amino acids. The CDR3 protein is CASSPDGRRLFF. DNA for the CDR3: TGTGCCAGCAGCCCGGACGGGCGCAGACTGTTTTTT.

This clonotype was seen a handful of times. The V call is TRBV29-1, the J call TRBJ2-7, with 7 bases that match TRBD1. The germline V gene encodes CDR1 SQVTM and CDR2 ANQGSEA. The CDR3 has 17 residues. J gave up 2 bases and V 2 bases, and 15 bases lay outside the gene matches. CDR3 amino acids: CSVERWETGVRPYEQYF. The CDR3 bases are TGCAGCGTTGAACGGTGGGAAACAGGGGTTCGCCCCTACGAGCAGTACTTC.

This clonotype was seen repeatedly, ten times or more. The rearrangement joins TRBV29-1 to TRBJ1-4, with 9 bases matching TRBD1. Germline assignment: CDR1 SQVTM and CDR2 ANQGSEA. The CDR3 is 17 amino acids. Germline trimming cut 6 bases from V and 7 bases from J; bases unmatched to any gene: 18. As DNA, the CDR3 is TGCAGCGTATCTCCGGGACAGGGAGGTCGGAGGGGTGAAAAACTGTTTTTT. Its translation: CSVSPGQGGRRGEKLFF.

This clonotype was recorded many times. The rearrangement uses TRBV6-1 and TRBJ1-6; D call uncertain. CDR3 length equals 15 residues. CDR1 and CDR2 (germline): MNHNS, SASEGT. V was shortened by 0 bases and J by 9 bases, with 12 bases between the two germline ends. The CDR3 is CASSEAGYRRSPLHF. CDR3 coding DNA: TGTGCCAGCAGTGAAGCGGGATATAGGCGTTCACCCCTCCACTTT.

The genes are TRBV7-9 and TRBJ1-2; no definite D call. Germline V lookup: CDR1 SEHNR, CDR2 FQNEAQ (reference sequence). The CDR3 covers 15 residues. The V end was cut by 5 bases, the J end by 4 bases, with 17 bases between. CDR3 sequence: CASSPNTGVLYGYTF. In DNA form, the CDR3 reads TGTGCCAGCAGCCCCAACACTGGGGTTCTCTATGGCTACACCTTC.